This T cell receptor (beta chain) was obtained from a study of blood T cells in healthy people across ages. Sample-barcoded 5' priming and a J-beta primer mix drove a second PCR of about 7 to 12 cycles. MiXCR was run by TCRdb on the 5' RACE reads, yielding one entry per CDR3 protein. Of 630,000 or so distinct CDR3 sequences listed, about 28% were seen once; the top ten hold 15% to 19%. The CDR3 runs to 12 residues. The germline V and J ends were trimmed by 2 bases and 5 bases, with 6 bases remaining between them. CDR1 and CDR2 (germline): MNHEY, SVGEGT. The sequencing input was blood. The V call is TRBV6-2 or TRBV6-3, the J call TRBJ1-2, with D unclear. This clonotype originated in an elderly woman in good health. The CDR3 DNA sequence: TGTGCCAGCAGTTACCGGAGGTATGGCTACACCTTC. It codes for CASSYRRYGYTF.